The 24 T cell receptor beta chains reported below all come from one sample, sequenced in a study of blood T cell repertoires in COVID-19. The protocol was immunoSEQ multiplex PCR, while the TCRdb copy is restricted to in-frame clones and leaves out a portion. The sample has approximately 82,000 clones; 75% to 90% are singletons. Sequencing was carried out using peripheral blood. The receptors come from a human donor in a cohort sampled during active COVID-19.

The chain combines TRBV7-8 with TRBJ2-5; 7 nucleotides match TRBD1. Germline CDR1 is SGHVS and CDR2 is FQNEAQ. V shed 5 bases and J 5 bases; nucleotides not matched to a gene: 11. This CDR3 has 15 amino acids. The CDR3 region is CASSLRQGAWETQYF. CDR3 DNA sequence: TGTGCCAGCAGCCTCCGACAGGGCGCCTGGGAGACCCAGTACTTC. Based on the CDR3 plus reference TRBV7-8 and TRBJ2-5, the full variable domain is GAGVSQSPRYKVAKRGQDVALRCDPISGHVSLFWYQQALGQGPEFLTYFQNEAQLDKSGLPSDRFFAERPEGSVSTLKIQRTQQEDSAVYLCASSLRQGAWETQYFGPGTRLLVL.

This chain links TRBV30 with TRBJ1-2; TRBD1 agrees at 7 bases. Germline V lookup: CDR1 GTSNPN, CDR2 SVGIG (reference sequence). CDR3 length: 15 amino acids. The V and J ends lost 4 bases and 1 base, in that order; junction bases with no gene match: 9. The CDR3 coding sequence is TGTGCCTGGATGAGGGACAGAGCTATTAACTATGGCTACACCTTC. Translation: CAWMRDRAINYGYTF.

As to this clone: Other DNA variants within this sample encode the same CDR3. This chain connects TRBV6-5 to TRBJ1-6; D call uncertain. There are 15 residues in the CDR3. CDR1 is MNHEY, CDR2 SVGAGI, per germline. Trimming cost V 6 bases and J 4 bases, with 13 bases left between them. The CDR3 loop is CASRASSSYNSPLHF. The CDR3 DNA is TGTGCCAGCAGGGCTTCTAGCTCTTATAATTCACCCCTCCACTTT.

The chain joins TRBV5-1 to TRBJ2-6; perhaps TRBD1 as D (5 bases). Germline V gene lookup returns CDR1 SGHRS and CDR2 YFSETQ. CDR3 length equals 15 residues. V lost 4 bases and J 2 bases, leaving 10 bases between the germline ends. CDR3 DNA: TGCGCCAGCAGCCCAGAAGGGGCTGGGGCCAACGTCCTGACTTTC. The encoded protein is CASSPEGAGANVLTF.

This clone was counted once. The CDR3 bases are TGTGCCAGCAGTTACACAGACAGCTTTAATTCACCCCTCCACTTT. Translated: CASSYTDSFNSPLHF. This chain connects TRBV6-5 to TRBJ1-6, with D perhaps TRBD1 (5 bases). The CDR3 is 15 residues long. Looked up from germline, CDR1 is MNHEY and CDR2 is SVGAGI. Deletions cut 2 bases from V and 6 bases from J, with 11 bases between.

This chain links TRBV18 with TRBJ1-1; perhaps TRBD1 as D (5 bases). Germline V gives CDR1 KGHSH, CDR2 LQKENI. Deletions cut 3 bases from V and 2 bases from J, with 7 bases between. This CDR3 spans 13 amino acids. CDR3 amino acids: CASSPQGNTEAFF. CDR3 sequence (DNA): TGTGCCAGCTCACCTCAGGGTAACACTGAAGCTTTCTTT.

The count of this clone is one. The J gene is TRBJ2-2, the V gene TRBV27, with 9 nucleotides matching TRBD1. The CDR3 is 16 residues long. The J segment lost 7 bases and the V segment lost 5 bases, leaving 11 bases of the junction unmatched. The germline gives CDR1 MNHEY, CDR2 SMNVEV (reference sequence). DNA for the CDR3: TGTGCCAGCAGTCAAGGTCGGGGACAGGGTCGCGGGGAGCTGTTTTTT. This translates into CASSQGRGQGRGELFF.

A single count supports this clone. V usage is TRBV19 and J usage is TRBJ1-2, with TRBD1 as a possible D gene (5 bases). The CDR3 has 13 amino acids. Deletions cut 1 base from V and 4 bases from J, with 7 bases between. Germline V gene lookup returns CDR1 LNHDA and CDR2 SQIVND (reference sequence). The CDR3 bases are TGTGCCAGTAGTATAGGCGGGGCCTATGGCTACACCTTC. Its translation is CASSIGGAYGYTF.

The chain joins TRBV7-9 to TRBJ2-5; tentatively, D is TRBD2 (5 bases). Germline V CDR1 and CDR2: SEHNR, FQNEAQ (reference sequence). This CDR3 has 12 residues. V lost 2 bases, J lost 13 bases, and 14 bases lay in between. The CDR3 protein is CASSLKVRGLYF. The CDR3 region has the DNA TGTGCCAGCAGCTTAAAAGTTCGGGGTCTGTACTTC. Drawing the rest from reference TRBV7-9 and TRBJ2-5, the complete variable domain is DTGVSQNPRHKITKRGQNVTFRCDPISEHNRLYWYRQTLGQGPEFLTYFQNEAQLEKSRLLSDRFSAERPKGSFSTLEIQRTEQGDSAMYLCASSLKVRGLYFGPGTRLLVL.

The V call is TRBV19, the J call TRBJ1-1, with D possibly matching TRBD1 (5 bases). The V end was cut by 1 base, the J end by 6 bases, with 12 bases between. This CDR3 comprises 14 residues. The germline gives CDR1 LNHDA, CDR2 SQIVND (reference sequence). This CDR3 reads CASSIGARGAEAFF. The CDR3 region has the DNA TGTGCCAGTAGTATAGGGGCCCGGGGGGCTGAAGCTTTCTTT.

The V and J genes are TRBV9 and TRBJ2-7; 7 bases agree with TRBD1. In germline, CDR1 is SGDLS, CDR2 YYNGEE. Trimming took 0 bases from V and 4 from J; bases not matched to a gene: 10. The CDR3 covers 16 residues. CDR3 loop: CASSVGSGTDLYEQYF. Written as DNA, the CDR3 is TGTGCCAGCAGCGTAGGATCCGGGACAGATCTATACGAGCAGTACTTC.

The CDR3: CASRHGLAGGRNTGELFF. The CDR3 coding sequence is TGTGCCAGCAGGCATGGACTAGCGGGGGGGCGCAACACCGGGGAGCTGTTTTTT. The V call is TRBV3-1 (or the pseudogene TRBV3-2), the J call TRBJ2-2; TRBD2 matches 15 bases. V lost 6 bases and J lost 2; bases outside the gene matches: 7. Per the germline V gene, CDR1 is LGHDT and CDR2 is YNNKEL (reference sequence). The CDR3 extends over 18 amino acids.

The chain employs TRBV5-1 and TRBJ2-2, with 9 bases that match TRBD2. This CDR3 has 15 amino acids. The germline V gene has CDR1 SGHRS and CDR2 YFSETQ. The V gene end was trimmed by 6 bases and the J gene end by 4 bases; junction bases not matched to a gene: 7. The CDR3 loop is CASNPLAGSTGELFF. DNA for the CDR3: TGCGCCAGCAACCCCCTAGCGGGGTCCACCGGGGAGCTGTTTTTT. The entire variable domain, with the rest obtained from reference TRBV5-1 and TRBJ2-2, is as follows: KAGVTQTPRYLIKTRGQQVTLSCSPISGHRSVSWYQQTPGQGLQFLFEYFSETQRNKGNFPGRFSGRQFSNSRSEMNVSTLELGDSALYLCASNPLAGSTGELFFGEGSRLTVL.

A single count supports this clone. The V and J genes are TRBV18 and TRBJ1-5, with a tentative D call TRBD1 (6 bases). CDR3 length: 14 residues. CDR1 is KGHSH, CDR2 LQKENI, per germline. V lost 6 bases and J 0 bases, leaving 9 bases between the germline ends. The CDR3 nucleotides read TGTGCCAGCTCCCGGACAGATAGCAATCAGCCCCAGCATTTT. Translation: CASSRTDSNQPQHF.

The V and J genes are TRBV9 and TRBJ2-2; 14 nucleotides match TRBD2. The CDR3 is made up of 17 amino acids. Germline CDR1 SGDLS, CDR2 YYNGEE. With 3 bases clipped from V and 5 bases from J, the junction kept 6 bases outside the gene matches. The CDR3 DNA sequence: TGTGCCAGCAGCGCGCTACGGACTAGCGGGGGGACCGGGGAGCTGTTTTTT. Translating gives CASSALRTSGGTGELFF.

The chain combines TRBV5-1 with TRBJ1-3; 9 nucleotides align to TRBD1. The ends lost 6 bases at V and 8 bases at J; junction bases unmatched: 15. Germline assignment: CDR1 SGHRS and CDR2 YFSETQ. This CDR3 has 16 residues. The CDR3 bases are TGCGCCAGCACCGATGGAGTCACAGGGGGCAGGTACACCATATATTTT. This gives the protein CASTDGVTGGRYTIYF.

The chain uses TRBV7-8 and TRBJ1-2, with D perhaps matching TRBD1 (5 bases). Trimming shortened V by 1 base and J by 4 bases, and 10 bases separated the two germline ends. CDR1 is SGHVS and CDR2 is FQNEAQ in the germline V gene. CDR3 size: 14 residues. Written as DNA, the CDR3 is TGTGCCAGCAGCTTAGGACAGCGAACCTATGGCTACACCTTC. This sequence encodes CASSLGQRTYGYTF. The whole variable domain, remainder taken from reference TRBV7-8 and TRBJ1-2, is GAGVSQSPRYKVAKRGQDVALRCDPISGHVSLFWYQQALGQGPEFLTYFQNEAQLDKSGLPSDRFFAERPEGSVSTLKIQRTQQEDSAVYLCASSLGQRTYGYTFGSGTRLTVV.

The chain employs TRBV29-1 and TRBJ2-2, with D perhaps TRBD1 (6 bases). Germline V gene data show CDR1 as SQVTM and CDR2 as ANQGSEA. This CDR3 contains 14 residues. V was trimmed by 6 bases and J by 6 bases, leaving 17 bases between them. CDR3 in amino acids: CSVLLDRYPGELFF. In nucleotides, the CDR3 is TGCAGCGTCCTCCTCGACAGGTATCCCGGGGAGCTGTTTTTT.

The chain recombines TRBV19 with TRBJ2-7, with 8 positions matching TRBD1. V lost 6 bases, J lost 0 bases, and 7 bases stayed unmatched. The CDR3 contains 15 residues. Germline-derived CDR1 and CDR2 are LNHDA and SQIVND (reference sequence). The CDR3 DNA reads TGTGCCAGTAGCCTGACAGGGGATCGCTCCTACGAGCAGTACTTC. Translated, it gives CASSLTGDRSYEQYF.

The genes are TRBV28 and TRBJ2-5; 7 bases fit TRBD1. The CDR3 sequence is 17 residues long. CDR1 MDHEN and CDR2 SYDVKM come from the germline V gene. V was pared by 5 bases and J by 0 bases, with 12 bases of the junction left unmatched. The CDR3 bases are TGTGCCAGCAGTGAGATCTCCGGGACAGAGTACCAAGAGACCCAGTACTTC. Translation gives CASSEISGTEYQETQYF. Full variable domain (outside the CDR3, taken from reference TRBV28 and TRBJ2-5): DVKVTQSSRYLVKRTGEKVFLECVQDMDHENMFWYRQDPGLGLRLIYFSYDVKMKEKGDIPEGYSVSREKKERFSLILESASTNQTSMYLCASSEISGTEYQETQYFGPGTRLLVL.

This rearrangement joins TRBV19 to TRBJ2-7; tentatively, D is TRBD1 (5 bases). V lost 3 bases and J 7 bases, leaving 19 bases between the germline ends. CDR1 and CDR2 (germline): LNHDA, SQIVND (reference sequence). This CDR3 has 15 amino acids. CDR3 region: CASSMAAGRHGEQYF. CDR3 nucleotide sequence: TGTGCCAGTAGTATGGCGGCAGGGCGACATGGGGAGCAGTACTTC.

The V and J genes are TRBV29-1 and TRBJ2-7; TRBD1 matches at 10 bases. V lost 5 bases to trimming and J lost 4 bases; unmatched junction nucleotides: 11. CDR3 size: 15 residues. Per germline, CDR1 SQVTM and CDR2 ANQGSEA. CDR3 sequence reads: CSVRDDDRGLYEQYF. The CDR3 coding sequence is TGCAGCGTTCGGGATGACGACAGGGGGCTATACGAGCAGTACTTC.

This chain joins TRBV7-3 and TRBJ2-1, with D maybe TRBD1 (5 bases). Germline CDR1 is SGHTA and CDR2 is FQGTGA. The CDR3 covers 14 residues. The V and J ends lost 5 bases and 10 bases respectively, with 18 bases between them. The CDR3 here is CASSPDTGQGEQFF. CDR3 in DNA: TGTGCCAGCAGCCCAGACACCGGGCAGGGAGAGCAGTTCTTC.

This clone has a handful of counts. The rearrangement joins TRBV30 to TRBJ2-7, with D unresolved. Germline V gives CDR1 GTSNPN, CDR2 SVGIG (reference sequence). This CDR3 region has 13 residues. V gave up 4 bases and J gave up 2 bases, with 12 bases separating them. The CDR3 here is CAWTPGWTYEQYF. Written as DNA, the CDR3 is TGTGCCTGGACCCCAGGCTGGACCTACGAGCAGTACTTC.